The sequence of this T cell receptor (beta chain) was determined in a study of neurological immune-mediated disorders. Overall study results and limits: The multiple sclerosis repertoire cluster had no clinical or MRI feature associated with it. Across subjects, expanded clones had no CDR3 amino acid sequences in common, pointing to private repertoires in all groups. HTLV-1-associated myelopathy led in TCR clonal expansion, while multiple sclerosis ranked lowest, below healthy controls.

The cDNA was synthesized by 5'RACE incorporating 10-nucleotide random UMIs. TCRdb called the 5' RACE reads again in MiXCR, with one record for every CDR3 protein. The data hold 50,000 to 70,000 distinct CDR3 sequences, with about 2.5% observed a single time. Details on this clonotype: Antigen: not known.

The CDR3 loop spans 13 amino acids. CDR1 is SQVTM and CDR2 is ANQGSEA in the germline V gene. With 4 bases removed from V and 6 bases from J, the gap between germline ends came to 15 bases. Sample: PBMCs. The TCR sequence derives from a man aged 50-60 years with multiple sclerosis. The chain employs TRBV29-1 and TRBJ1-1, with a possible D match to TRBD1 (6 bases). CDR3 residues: CSVAGAREAEAFF. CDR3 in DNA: TGCAGCGTTGCAGGGGCCAGGGAAGCTGAAGCTTTCTTT.